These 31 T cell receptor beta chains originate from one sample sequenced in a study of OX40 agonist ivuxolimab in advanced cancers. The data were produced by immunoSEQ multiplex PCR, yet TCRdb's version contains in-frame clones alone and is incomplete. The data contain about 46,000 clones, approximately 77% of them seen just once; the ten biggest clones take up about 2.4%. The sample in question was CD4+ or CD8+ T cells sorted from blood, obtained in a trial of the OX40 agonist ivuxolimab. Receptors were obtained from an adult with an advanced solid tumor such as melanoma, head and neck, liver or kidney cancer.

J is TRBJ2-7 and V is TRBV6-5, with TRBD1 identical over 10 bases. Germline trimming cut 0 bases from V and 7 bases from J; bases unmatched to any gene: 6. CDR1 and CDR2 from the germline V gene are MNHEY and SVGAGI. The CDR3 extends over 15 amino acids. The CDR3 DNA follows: TGTGCCAGCAGTTACTCCGGGACAGGGGTGAGGGAGCAGTACTTC. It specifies CASSYSGTGVREQYF.

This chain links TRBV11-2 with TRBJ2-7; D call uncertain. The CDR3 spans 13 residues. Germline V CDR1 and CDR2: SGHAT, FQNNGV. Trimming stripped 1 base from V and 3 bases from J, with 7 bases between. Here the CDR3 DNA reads TGTGCCAGCAGCTTAGGTCACCTCTACGAGCAGTACTTC. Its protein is CASSLGHLYEQYF.

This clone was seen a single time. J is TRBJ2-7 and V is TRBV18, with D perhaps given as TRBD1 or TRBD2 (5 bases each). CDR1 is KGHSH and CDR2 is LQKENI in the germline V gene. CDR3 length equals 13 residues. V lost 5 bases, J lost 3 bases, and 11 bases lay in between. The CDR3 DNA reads TGTGCCAGCTCAGGGGGAGCTGGCTACGAGCAGTACTTC. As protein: CASSGGAGYEQYF.

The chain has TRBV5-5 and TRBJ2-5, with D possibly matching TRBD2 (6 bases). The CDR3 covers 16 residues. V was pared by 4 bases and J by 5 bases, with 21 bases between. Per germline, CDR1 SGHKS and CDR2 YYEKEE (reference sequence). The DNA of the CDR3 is TGTGCCAGCAGCATGGTTGGGCTAGCGCTTGGGGAGACCCAGTACTTC. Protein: CASSMVGLALGETQYF. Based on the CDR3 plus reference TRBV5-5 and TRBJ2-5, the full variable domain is DAGVTQSPTHLIKTRGQQVTLRCSPISGHKSVSWYQQVLGQGPQFIFQYYEKEERGRGNFPDRFSARQFPNYSSELNVNALLLGDSALYLCASSMVGLALGETQYFGPGTRLLVL.

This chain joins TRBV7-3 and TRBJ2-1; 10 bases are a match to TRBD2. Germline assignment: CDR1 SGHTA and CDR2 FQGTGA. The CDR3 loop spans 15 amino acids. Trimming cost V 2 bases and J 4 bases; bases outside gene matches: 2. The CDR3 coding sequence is TGTGCCAGCAGCTTAGGGACTAGCGAGTACAATGAGCAGTTCTTC. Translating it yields CASSLGTSEYNEQFF.

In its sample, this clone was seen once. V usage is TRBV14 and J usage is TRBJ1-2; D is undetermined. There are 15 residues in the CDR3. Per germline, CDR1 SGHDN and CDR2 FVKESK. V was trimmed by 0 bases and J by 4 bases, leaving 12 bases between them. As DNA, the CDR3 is TGTGCCAGCAGCCAAGACATCGGCAAGACCTATGGCTACACCTTC. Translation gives CASSQDIGKTYGYTF. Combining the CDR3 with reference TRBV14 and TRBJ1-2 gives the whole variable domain EAGVTQFPSHSVIEKGQTVTLRCDPISGHDNLYWYRRVMGKEIKFLLHFVKESKQDESGMPNNRFLAERTGGTYSTLKVQPAELEDSGVYFCASSQDIGKTYGYTFGSGTRLTVV.

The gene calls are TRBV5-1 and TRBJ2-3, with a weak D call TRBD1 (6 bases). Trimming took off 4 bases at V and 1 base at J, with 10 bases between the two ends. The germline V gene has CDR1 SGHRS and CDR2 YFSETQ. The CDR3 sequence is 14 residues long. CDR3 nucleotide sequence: TGCGCCAGCAGCCAGGGGTGGGGCACAGATACGCAGTATTTT. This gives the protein CASSQGWGTDTQYF.

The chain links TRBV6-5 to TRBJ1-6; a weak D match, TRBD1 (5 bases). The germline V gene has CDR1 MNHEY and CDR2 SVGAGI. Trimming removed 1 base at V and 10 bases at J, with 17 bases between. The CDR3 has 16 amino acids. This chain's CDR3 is CASSYFFPGTGSPLHF. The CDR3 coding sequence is TGTGCCAGCAGTTACTTCTTCCCCGGGACCGGGTCACCCCTCCACTTT.

CDR3 in amino acids: CASSLRGTDLRDTQYF. CDR3 DNA: TGTGCCAGCAGTTTAAGAGGGACCGACCTTCGGGATACGCAGTATTTT. V is TRBV28 and J is TRBJ2-3; D assignment may be TRBD1 or TRBD2 (5 bases each). Germline assignment: CDR1 MDHEN and CDR2 SYDVKM. This CDR3 has 16 amino acids. Trimming took 2 bases from V and 6 from J, leaving 18 bases between them.

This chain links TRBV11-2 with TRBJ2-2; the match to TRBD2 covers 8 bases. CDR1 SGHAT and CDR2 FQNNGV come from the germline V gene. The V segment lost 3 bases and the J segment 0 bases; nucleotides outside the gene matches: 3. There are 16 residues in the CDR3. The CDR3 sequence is CASSLIAGSNTGELFF. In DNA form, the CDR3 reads TGTGCCAGCAGCTTGATAGCGGGGTCGAACACCGGGGAGCTGTTTTTT.

The CDR3 loop is CASSLDGVENTEAFF. The CDR3 region has the DNA TGCGCCAGCAGCTTGGACGGGGTGGAGAACACTGAAGCTTTCTTT. The gene calls are TRBV5-1 and TRBJ1-1; the D is unclear. Germline CDR1 and CDR2: SGHRS and YFSETQ. Between the trimmed V and J ends, which lost 0 bases and 1 base, there was a span of 10 bases. The CDR3 length is 15 residues.

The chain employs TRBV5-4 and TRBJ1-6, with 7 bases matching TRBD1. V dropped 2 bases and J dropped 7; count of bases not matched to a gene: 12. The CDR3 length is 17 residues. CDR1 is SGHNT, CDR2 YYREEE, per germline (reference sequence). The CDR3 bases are TGTGCCAGCAGCTTAGGGGGCTCGGACAGGTCGAATTCACCCCTCCACTTT. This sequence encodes CASSLGGSDRSNSPLHF.

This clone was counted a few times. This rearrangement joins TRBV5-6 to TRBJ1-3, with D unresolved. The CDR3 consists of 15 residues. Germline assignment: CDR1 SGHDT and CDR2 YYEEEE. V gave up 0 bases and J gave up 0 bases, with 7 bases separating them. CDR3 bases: TGTGCCAGCAGCTTGGTGACTCGCTCTGGAAACACCATATATTTT. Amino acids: CASSLVTRSGNTIYF.

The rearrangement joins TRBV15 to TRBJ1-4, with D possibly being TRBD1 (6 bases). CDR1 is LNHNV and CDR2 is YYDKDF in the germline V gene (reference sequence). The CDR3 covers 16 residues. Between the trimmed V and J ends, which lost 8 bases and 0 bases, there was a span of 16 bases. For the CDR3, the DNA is TGTGCCACCGGTTGGGGGGGCGGGCCAACTAATGAAAAACTGTTTTTT. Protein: CATGWGGGPTNEKLFF.

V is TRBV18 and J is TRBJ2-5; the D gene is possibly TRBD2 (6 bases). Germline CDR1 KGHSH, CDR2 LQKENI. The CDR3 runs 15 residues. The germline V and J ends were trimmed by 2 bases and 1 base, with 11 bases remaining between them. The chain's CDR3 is CASSPLRGVQETQYF. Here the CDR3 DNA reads TGTGCCAGCTCACCATTGCGGGGAGTCCAAGAGACCCAGTACTTC.

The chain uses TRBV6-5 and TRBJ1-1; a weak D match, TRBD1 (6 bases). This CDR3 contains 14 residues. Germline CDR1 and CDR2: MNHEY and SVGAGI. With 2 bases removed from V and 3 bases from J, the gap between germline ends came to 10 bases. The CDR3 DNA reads TGTGCCAGCAGTTACACAGGGAGGGACACTGAAGCTTTCTTT. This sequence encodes CASSYTGRDTEAFF.

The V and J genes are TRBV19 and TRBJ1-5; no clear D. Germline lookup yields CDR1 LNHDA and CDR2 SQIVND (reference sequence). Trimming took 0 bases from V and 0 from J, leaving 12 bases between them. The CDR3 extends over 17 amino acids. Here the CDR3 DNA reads TGTGCCAGTAGTATAGACCTACAGAGCTATAGCAATCAGCCCCAGCATTTT. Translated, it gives CASSIDLQSYSNQPQHF.

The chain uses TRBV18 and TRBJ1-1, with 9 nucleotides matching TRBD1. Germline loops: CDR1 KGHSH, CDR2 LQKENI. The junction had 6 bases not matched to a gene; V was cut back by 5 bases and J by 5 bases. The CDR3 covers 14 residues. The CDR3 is CASSLTGGPTEAFF. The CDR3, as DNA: TGTGCCAGCTCATTAACAGGGGGCCCTACTGAAGCTTTCTTT.

The CDR3 DNA sequence: TGTGCCAGTCGACTAGCGGGAGAAAGGCAGTACTTC. Translation gives CASRLAGERQYF. The J gene is TRBJ2-5, the V gene TRBV19; 12 bases align to TRBD2. CDR1 is LNHDA and CDR2 is SQIVND in the germline V gene (reference sequence). J was trimmed by 11 bases and V by 8 bases; bases with no gene match: 6. This CDR3 region has 12 residues.

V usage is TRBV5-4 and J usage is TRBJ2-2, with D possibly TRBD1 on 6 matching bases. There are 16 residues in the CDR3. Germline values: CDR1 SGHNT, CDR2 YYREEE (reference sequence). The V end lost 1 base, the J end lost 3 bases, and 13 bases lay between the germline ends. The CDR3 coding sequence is TGTGCCAGCAGCTTGCCCGGGACACCTTACACCGGGGAGCTGTTTTTT. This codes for CASSLPGTPYTGELFF.

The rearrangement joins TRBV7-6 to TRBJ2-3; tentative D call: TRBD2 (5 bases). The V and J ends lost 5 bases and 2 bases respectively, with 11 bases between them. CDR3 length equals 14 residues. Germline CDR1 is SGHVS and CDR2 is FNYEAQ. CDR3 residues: CASSRFGVTDTQYF. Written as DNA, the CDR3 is TGTGCCAGCAGCCGGTTCGGGGTCACAGATACGCAGTATTTT.

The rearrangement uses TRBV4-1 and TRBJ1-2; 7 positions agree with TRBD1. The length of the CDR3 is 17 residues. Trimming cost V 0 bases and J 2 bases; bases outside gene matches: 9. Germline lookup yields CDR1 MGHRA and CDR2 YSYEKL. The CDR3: CASSQDRTGANNYGYTF. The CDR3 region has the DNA TGCGCCAGCAGCCAAGATCGCACAGGGGCGAACAACTATGGCTACACCTTC.

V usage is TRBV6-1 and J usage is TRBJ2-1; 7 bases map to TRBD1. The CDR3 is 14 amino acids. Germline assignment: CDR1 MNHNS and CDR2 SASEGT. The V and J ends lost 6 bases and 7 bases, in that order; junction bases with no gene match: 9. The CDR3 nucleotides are TGTGCCAGCAGCCGTATCGGGACAGTAAATGAGCAGTTCTTC. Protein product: CASSRIGTVNEQFF.

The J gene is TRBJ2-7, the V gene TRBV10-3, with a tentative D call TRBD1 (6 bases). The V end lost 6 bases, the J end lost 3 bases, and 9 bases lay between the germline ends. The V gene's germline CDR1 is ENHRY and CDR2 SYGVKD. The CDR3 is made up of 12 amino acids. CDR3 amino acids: CAIRADSYEQYF. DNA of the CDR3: TGTGCCATCAGGGCGGACAGCTACGAGCAGTACTTC.

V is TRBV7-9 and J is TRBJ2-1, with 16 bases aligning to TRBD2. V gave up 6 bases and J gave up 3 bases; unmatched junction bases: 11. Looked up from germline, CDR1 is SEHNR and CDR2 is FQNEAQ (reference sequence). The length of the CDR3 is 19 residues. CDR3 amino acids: CASRRIGTSGRGIYNEQFF. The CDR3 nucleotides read TGTGCCAGCAGACGAATCGGGACTAGCGGGAGGGGTATCTACAATGAGCAGTTCTTC.

DNA for the CDR3: TGTGCCAGCAAAGGGGGATGGGGGGAGCTGTTTTTT. Translating gives CASKGGWGELFF. The V call is TRBV27, the J call TRBJ2-2; D is possibly TRBD1 (6 bases). CDR3 length: 12 amino acids. Germline V lookup: CDR1 MNHEY, CDR2 SMNVEV (reference sequence). The V end was cut by 7 bases, the J end by 8 bases, with 11 bases between.

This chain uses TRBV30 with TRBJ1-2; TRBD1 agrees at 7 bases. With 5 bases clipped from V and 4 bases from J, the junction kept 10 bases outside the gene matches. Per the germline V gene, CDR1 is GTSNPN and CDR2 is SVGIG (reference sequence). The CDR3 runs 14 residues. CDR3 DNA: TGTGCCTGGTCGGGGACAGCGCAATCCTATGGCTACACCTTC. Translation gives CAWSGTAQSYGYTF.

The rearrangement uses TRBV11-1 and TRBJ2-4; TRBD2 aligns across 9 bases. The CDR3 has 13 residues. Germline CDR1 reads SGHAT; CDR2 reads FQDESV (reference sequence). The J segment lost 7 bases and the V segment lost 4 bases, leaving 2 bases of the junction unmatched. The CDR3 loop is CASSSSGRNIQYF. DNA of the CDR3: TGTGCCAGCAGCTCCAGCGGGAGGAACATTCAGTACTTC.

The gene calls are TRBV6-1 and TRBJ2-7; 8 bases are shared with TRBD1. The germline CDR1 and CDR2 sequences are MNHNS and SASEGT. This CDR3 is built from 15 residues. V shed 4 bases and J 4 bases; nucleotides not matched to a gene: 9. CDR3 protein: CASSVTGTGNYEQYF. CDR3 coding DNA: TGTGCCAGCAGTGTTACCGGGACAGGAAATTACGAGCAGTACTTC.

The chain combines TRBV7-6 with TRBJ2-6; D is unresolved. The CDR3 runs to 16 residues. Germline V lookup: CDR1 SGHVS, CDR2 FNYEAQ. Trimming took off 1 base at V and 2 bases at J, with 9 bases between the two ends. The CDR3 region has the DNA TGTGCCAGCAGCTTAGGCAGGCCCACTGGGGCCAACGTCCTGACTTTC. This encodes CASSLGRPTGANVLTF. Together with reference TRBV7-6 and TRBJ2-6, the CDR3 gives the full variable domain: GAGVSQSPRYKVTKRGQDVALRCDPISGHVSLYWYRQALGQGPEFLTYFNYEAQQDKSGLPNDRFSAERPEGSISTLTIQRTEQRDSAMYRCASSLGRPTGANVLTFGAGSRLTVL.

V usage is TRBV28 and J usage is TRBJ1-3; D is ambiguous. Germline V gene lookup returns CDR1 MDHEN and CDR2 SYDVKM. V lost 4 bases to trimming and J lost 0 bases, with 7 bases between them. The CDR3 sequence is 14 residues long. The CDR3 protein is CASSSSLSGNTIYF. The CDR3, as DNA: TGTGCCAGCAGTTCAAGTCTCTCTGGAAACACCATATATTTT. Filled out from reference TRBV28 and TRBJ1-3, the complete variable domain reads DVKVTQSSRYLVKRTGEKVFLECVQDMDHENMFWYRQDPGLGLRLIYFSYDVKMKEKGDIPEGYSVSREKKERFSLILESASTNQTSMYLCASSSSLSGNTIYFGEGSWLTVV.